The 19 T cell receptor beta chains given below trace back to one sample, sequenced in a study of control samples from healthy donors and cancer patients. Using immunoSEQ multiplex PCR, the repertoire was profiled, and TCRdb retains in-frame clones only, with some absent. The sample has 110,000 or so clones; around nine tenths are singletons. Sequenced sample: blood. The source of these receptors is a woman aged 50 to 65 in good health.

This rearrangement joins TRBV2 to TRBJ2-2, with 10 bases matching TRBD2. There are 17 residues in the CDR3. CDR1 and CDR2 from the germline V gene are SNHLY and FYNNEI. V dropped 0 bases and J dropped 7; count of bases not matched to a gene: 8. The CDR3 coding sequence is TGTGCCAGCAGTGAAGCAGCAACTAGCGGGATTATCGGGGAGCTGTTTTTT. Its protein product is CASSEAATSGIIGELFF. Drawing the rest from reference TRBV2 and TRBJ2-2, the complete variable domain is EPEVTQTPSHQVTQMGQEVILRCVPISNHLYFYWYRQILGQKVEFLVSFYNNEISEKSEIFDDQFSVERPDGSNFTLKIRSTKLEDSAMYFCASSEAATSGIIGELFFGEGSRLTVL.

This clone was observed a single time. This sequence joins TRBV11-2 and TRBJ1-6, with no clear D. Germline-derived CDR1 and CDR2 are SGHAT and FQNNGV. V dropped 1 base and J dropped 10 bases, with 11 bases sitting between them. The CDR3 sequence is 14 residues long. The CDR3, as DNA: TGTGCCAGCAGCTTAGCCCCCCCGGGGTCACCCCTCCACTTT. This gives the protein CASSLAPPGSPLHF.

This chain joins TRBV6-2 or TRBV6-3 and TRBJ1-5, with D possibly matching TRBD1 (6 bases). The CDR3 loop spans 16 amino acids. Germline V gene data show CDR1 as MNHEY and CDR2 as SVGEGT. V lost 2 bases and J lost 2, with 13 bases in between. The CDR3 reads CASSYDQGMGNQPQHF. DNA of the CDR3: TGTGCCAGCAGTTACGACCAGGGGATGGGCAATCAGCCCCAGCATTTT.

The chain is built from TRBV18 and TRBJ2-1, with TRBD2 identical over 12 bases. Germline V gene lookup returns CDR1 KGHSH and CDR2 LQKENI. V lost 3 bases, J lost 0 bases, and 6 bases stayed unmatched. There are 18 residues in the CDR3. CDR3 residues: CASSPTSGSPSSYNEQFF. The CDR3 DNA reads as TGTGCCAGCTCACCGACTAGCGGGAGCCCGAGCTCCTACAATGAGCAGTTCTTC.

The chain joins TRBV27 to TRBJ2-1; 8 positions agree with TRBD1. V trimming: 4 bases; J trimming: 5 bases; junction bases outside the gene matches: 4. Germline lookup yields CDR1 MNHEY and CDR2 SMNVEV (reference sequence). The CDR3 is 14 residues long. The CDR3 here is CASSWGDRNNEQFF. CDR3 nucleotide sequence: TGTGCCAGCAGTTGGGGGGACAGGAACAATGAGCAGTTCTTC.

This rearrangement joins TRBV11-2 to TRBJ2-3; D is perhaps TRBD2 (6 bases). The V end was cut by 5 bases, the J end by 6 bases, with 15 bases between. The CDR3 sequence is 14 residues long. The germline V gene has CDR1 SGHAT and CDR2 FQNNGV. DNA for the CDR3: TGTGCCAGCAGCCGGACTTCGGGGGTGGATACGCAGTATTTT. It yields the protein CASSRTSGVDTQYF.

The gene calls are TRBV4-1 and TRBJ2-3; TRBD2 matches 16 bases. The CDR3 has 21 amino acids. J gave up 3 bases and V 2 bases, and 14 bases lay outside the gene matches. Looked up from germline, CDR1 is MGHRA and CDR2 is YSYEKL. The CDR3 sequence is CASSQPPPGTSGGGLTDTQYF. DNA of the CDR3: TGCGCCAGCAGCCAACCCCCCCCCGGGACTAGCGGGGGGGGTCTAACAGATACGCAGTATTTT.

The chain recombines TRBV30 with TRBJ2-2, with D possibly being TRBD1 (5 bases). The CDR3 length is 15 residues. Trimming pared 2 bases from V and 1 base from J, leaving 11 bases between. Germline CDR1 is GTSNPN and CDR2 is SVGIG (reference sequence). The chain's CDR3 is CAWSIGELNTGELFF. CDR3 coding DNA: TGTGCCTGGAGTATAGGGGAACTGAACACCGGGGAGCTGTTTTTT. The entire variable domain, with the rest obtained from reference TRBV30 and TRBJ2-2, is as follows: SQTIHQWPATLVQPVGSPLSLECTVEGTSNPNLYWYRQAAGRGLQLLFYSVGIGQISSEVPQNLSASRPQDRQFILSSKKLLLSDSGFYLCAWSIGELNTGELFFGEGSRLTVL.

V is TRBV5-1 and J is TRBJ2-5; D remains unclear. The germline CDR1 and CDR2 sequences are SGHRS and YFSETQ. The V gene lost 4 bases and the J gene lost 4 bases, with 8 bases spanning the gap. The CDR3 runs 12 residues. The CDR3 region is CASSPSPETQYF. For the CDR3, the DNA is TGCGCCAGCAGCCCGTCCCCAGAGACCCAGTACTTC.

The chain is built from TRBV11-3 and TRBJ2-7, with 12 bases lining up with TRBD2. CDR3 length: 16 residues. The germline gives CDR1 SGHNT, CDR2 YENEEA. The ends lost 5 bases at V and 2 bases at J; junction bases unmatched: 7. The CDR3 here is CASSPYTSGGTYEQYF. For the CDR3, the DNA is TGTGCCAGCAGCCCATATACTAGCGGGGGGACCTACGAGCAGTACTTC.

This rearrangement joins TRBV28 to TRBJ2-3, with D unclear. The CDR3 totals 12 residues. The germline gives CDR1 MDHEN, CDR2 SYDVKM. The germline V and J ends were trimmed by 5 bases and 5 bases, with 8 bases remaining between them. This chain's CDR3 is CASSPSGDTQYF. CDR3 DNA sequence: TGTGCCAGCAGTCCTTCGGGAGATACGCAGTATTTT.

The CDR3 here is CARGSRGVRWSKNIQYF. Written as DNA, the CDR3 is TGTGCCAGGGGCTCCAGGGGGGTGCGGTGGTCCAAAAACATTCAGTACTTC. The genes are TRBV3-1 (or the pseudogene TRBV3-2) and TRBJ2-4, with D perhaps TRBD1 (7 bases). Germline V gives CDR1 LGHDT, CDR2 YNNKEL (reference sequence). V was cut by 9 bases and J by 2 bases, with 23 bases left in between. The CDR3 is 17 amino acids.

A word on this clone: Other DNA sequences in this specimen translate into the identical CDR3. The chain has TRBV29-1 and TRBJ2-7; D is unresolved. The CDR3 consists of 10 residues. The germline CDR1 and CDR2 sequences are SQVTM and ANQGSEA. V was trimmed by 6 bases and J by 3 bases, leaving 6 bases between them. CDR3 in amino acids: CSVADYEQYF. DNA for the CDR3: TGCAGCGTGGCAGACTACGAGCAGTACTTC.

The chain couples TRBV6-1 to TRBJ2-7; 7 bases match TRBD2. From germline, CDR1 is MNHNS and CDR2 SASEGT. The CDR3 has 15 amino acids. V shed 1 base, J shed 4 bases, and the junction held 7 bases outside the gene matches. Written as DNA, the CDR3 is TGTGCCAGCAGTGAAGGGCCTAGCGGACAATACGAGCAGTACGTC. Its protein is CASSEGPSGQYEQYV.

The rearrangement links TRBV24-1 to TRBJ2-3; 7 bases map to TRBD1. After removal of 3 bases from V and 3 bases from J, the junction contained 5 bases not matched to a gene. This CDR3 region has 15 residues. Germline V gives CDR1 KGHDR, CDR2 SFDVKD. The CDR3 DNA is TGTGCCACCAGTGATCGCGACAGGGAGACAGATACGCAGTATTTT. It encodes CATSDRDRETDTQYF.

V usage is TRBV14 and J usage is TRBJ2-2; 8 nucleotides agree with TRBD2. Germline CDR1 and CDR2: SGHDN and FVKESK. This CDR3 is built from 14 residues. With V trimmed by 5 bases and J by 3 bases, 2 bases remained unmatched. The CDR3 nucleotides read TGTGCCAGCAGCATAGCGGGGCACACCGGGGAGCTGTTTTTT. It is translated as CASSIAGHTGELFF.

The chain carries TRBV30 and TRBJ2-1, with D possibly being TRBD1 or TRBD2 (6 bases each). The germline V gene has CDR1 GTSNPN and CDR2 SVGIG (reference sequence). The length of the CDR3 is 14 residues. Trimming left V 8 bases short and J 3 bases short, with 17 bases between. CDR3 region: CAQGEEGGYNEQFF. In DNA form, the CDR3 reads TGTGCCCAGGGTGAGGAGGGGGGCTACAATGAGCAGTTCTTC.

This sequence joins TRBV4-1 and TRBJ1-2, with D tentatively TRBD1 (5 bases). Trimming cost V 0 bases and J 2 bases, with 13 bases left between them. This CDR3 comprises 16 residues. Germline assignment: CDR1 MGHRA and CDR2 YSYEKL. DNA for the CDR3: TGCGCCAGCAGCCAAGACGGTTCGCAGGGCAACTATGGCTACACCTTC. Translating it yields CASSQDGSQGNYGYTF.

The chain uses TRBV13 and TRBJ2-2; 7 bases are a match to TRBD2. The CDR3 runs 16 residues. The V and J ends lost 2 bases and 0 bases, in that order; junction bases with no gene match: 3. Germline loops: CDR1 PRHDT, CDR2 FYEKMQ (reference sequence). The CDR3 is CASSLWGGSNTGELFF. For the CDR3, the DNA is TGTGCCAGCAGCTTATGGGGGGGATCGAACACCGGGGAGCTGTTTTTT.